The rows below give T cell receptor beta chains drawn from one sample of a study of Ad26.COV2.S vaccination and SARS-CoV-2 variants. Clones were read by immunoSEQ multiplex PCR, and TCRdb kept only the in-frame ones, dropping some. This sample has 200,000 to 300,000 clones, with roughly 88% found just once. The sample here was peripheral blood, taken in a trial of Ad26.COV2.S vaccine versus placebo. These receptors all stem from a person between 18 and 65 years old who received the Ad26.COV2.S COVID-19 vaccine or a placebo. Both conserved end residues are part of each CDR3. A D gene is named only where the DNA matches it firmly. Where a row states a size, it is once, few, many or the class of an expanded clone; other rows omit it.

D gene,V gene,clone size,J gene,CDR3 DNA,CDR3 protein
.,TRBV2,.,TRBJ1-2,TGTGCCAGCAGTGATGGGGACCGCGGCGGCTACACCTTC,CASSDGDRGGYTF
.,TRBV3-1/TRBV3-2,.,TRBJ1-2,TGTGCCAGCAGCCAAGATCAGAGCTTCTATGGCTACACCTTC,CASSQDQSFYGYTF
.,TRBV4-3,.,TRBJ2-3,TGCGCCAGCAGCCAAGATATACTTACCGCCACAGATACGCAGTATTTT,CASSQDILTATDTQYF
.,TRBV4-3,.,TRBJ2-7,TGCGCCAGCAGCCAAGGCACCCACGAGCAGTACTTC,CASSQGTHEQYF
TRBD2,TRBV3-1/TRBV3-2,.,TRBJ2-1,TGTGCCAGCAGTCGCCTAAGACTAGCGGGTGTCAATGAGCAGTTCTTC,CASSRLRLAGVNEQFF
TRBD1,TRBV28,.,TRBJ1-5,TGTGCCAGCAAAACAAGGGACAGGGTGGATCAGCCCCAGCATTTT,CASKTRDRVDQPQHF
.,TRBV5-4,.,TRBJ1-3,TGTGCCAGCAGCTGGGGACCGGAGAGGGGAAACACCATATATTTT,CASSWGPERGNTIYF
TRBD2,TRBV15,.,TRBJ2-7,TGTGCCACCAGCAGAGTAAGGGGCCCTAGCGGGAGGGCCGGCCCGGGCTCCTACGAGCAGTACTTC,CATSRVRGPSGRAGPGSYEQYF
.,TRBV7-9,.,TRBJ2-7,TGTGCCAGCAGCTTAGTGATGGGGAGCTCCTACGAGCAGTACTTC,CASSLVMGSSYEQYF
.,TRBV28,.,TRBJ2-7,TGTGCCAGTGCTGACAGGTTCCCCTACGAGCAGTACTTC,CASADRFPYEQYF
TRBD1,TRBV19,.,TRBJ2-7,TGTGCCAGTAGTAAGGGACAGGGGCTCTCCTACGAGCAGTACTTC,CASSKGQGLSYEQYF
TRBD1,TRBV28,.,TRBJ1-4,TGTGCCAGCAGTTTATTGCAGGGGGCAAGGTTTTTT,CASSLLQGARFF
.,TRBV19,.,TRBJ1-1,TGTGCCAGTAGTATCACCAGCGTCTACACTGAAGCTTTCTTT,CASSITSVYTEAFF
TRBD1,TRBV18,.,TRBJ2-7,TGTGCCAGCTCACCTTTGGACAGGGGCGATAAGCAGTACTTC,CASSPLDRGDKQYF
.,TRBV4-1,.,TRBJ2-4,TGCGCCAGCAGCCATGCAGACATCGGGGGGCGGGCCAAAAACATTCAGTACTTC,CASSHADIGGRAKNIQYF
.,TRBV20-1,.,TRBJ1-2,TGCAGTGCTAGAGGCAGCGATGGCTACACCTTC,CSARGSDGYTF
.,TRBV28,.,TRBJ2-7,TGTGCCAGCAGTCCTCCTATGGTCGCGACCTACGAGCAGTACTTC,CASSPPMVATYEQYF
TRBD1,TRBV6-2/TRBV6-3,.,TRBJ2-5,TGTGCCAGCAGTCCCGGGACAGGGGGCGGGGAGACCCAGTACTTC,CASSPGTGGGETQYF
TRBD1,TRBV6-5,once,TRBJ2-5,TGTGCCAGCACCCGACAGGGTGGGGAGACCCAGTACTTC,CASTRQGGETQYF
.,TRBV18,few,TRBJ2-7,TGTGCCAGCTCACCTCCGGGTCCCTACGAGCAGTACTTC,CASSPPGPYEQYF
.,TRBV28,.,TRBJ1-5,TGTGCCAGCAGTGGACTCGCTAGCAATCAGCCCCAGCATTTT,CASSGLASNQPQHF
.,TRBV10-2,.,TRBJ1-6,TGCGCCAGCAGTGATGGCTCGGCCCTATCCCTCCACTTT,CASSDGSALSLHF
.,TRBV5-1,.,TRBJ2-2,TGCGCCAGCAGCTACGACACCGGGGAGCTGTTTTTT,CASSYDTGELFF
.,TRBV27,few,TRBJ1-1,TGTGCCAGCAGGCCTGCCCGGGGCGCGAGCACTGAAGCTTTCTTT,CASRPARGASTEAFF
.,TRBV5-8,few,TRBJ1-2,TGTGCCAGCAGCATACTAGGGGGTGGCTATGGCTACACCTTC,CASSILGGGYGYTF
.,TRBV18,.,TRBJ2-7,TGTGCCAGCTCACCCGCGCCGGGTCCCTACGAGCAGTACTTC,CASSPAPGPYEQYF
.,TRBV7-9,.,TRBJ2-5,TGTGCCAGCAGCTCTACAGGTACCCCACCAGAGACCCAGTACTTC,CASSSTGTPPETQYF
.,TRBV9,.,TRBJ2-3,TGTGCCAGCAGCGTAGCTGCAGGGGCGGGCCGCACAGATACGCAGTATTTT,CASSVAAGAGRTDTQYF
.,TRBV29-1,many,TRBJ2-7,TGCAGCGTTGTAACAGCCAACTCCTACGAGCAGTACTTC,CSVVTANSYEQYF
TRBD2,TRBV18,.,TRBJ2-7,TGTGCCAGCGCCAGGACTAGCGGGAAGGTCTACGAGCAGTACTTC,CASARTSGKVYEQYF